This TCR beta chain was identified during a study of T cells in Graves' hyperthyroidism and ophthalmopathy. General study findings and limits: Model predictions of ophthalmopathy came a median approximately 6.2 months before onset.

This clonotype was counted a few times. Its specificity is not known. The CDR3 contains 15 residues. V lost 1 base and J 1 base, leaving 13 bases between the germline ends. CDR1 is GTSNPN, CDR2 SVGIG, per germline (reference sequence). Those patients with uncontrolled infection, other autoimmune disease, pregnancy or lactation were excluded. The source material, RNA transcripts, was used to amplify TCR beta CDR3 regions. The HTBI primer set drove a first-round RT-PCR of the TCR CDR3. MiXCR, run by TCRdb on the multiplex PCR reads, gives a single entry per CDR3 protein. This repertoire shows more than 500,000 distinct CDR3 sequences, around 42% found once; its top ten account for around 19%.

The source of this sequence is an adult woman with Graves' disease, either hyperthyroidism or ophthalmopathy (not recorded which). The chain recombines TRBV30 with TRBJ2-5, with D possibly TRBD2 on 7 matching bases. Sequencing input: peripheral blood or thyroid tissue (not recorded which). The CDR3 DNA reads TGTGCCTGGAGTGACGGGGGGCAGGGCCAAGAGACCCAGTACTTC. Protein sequence: CAWSDGGQGQETQYF.